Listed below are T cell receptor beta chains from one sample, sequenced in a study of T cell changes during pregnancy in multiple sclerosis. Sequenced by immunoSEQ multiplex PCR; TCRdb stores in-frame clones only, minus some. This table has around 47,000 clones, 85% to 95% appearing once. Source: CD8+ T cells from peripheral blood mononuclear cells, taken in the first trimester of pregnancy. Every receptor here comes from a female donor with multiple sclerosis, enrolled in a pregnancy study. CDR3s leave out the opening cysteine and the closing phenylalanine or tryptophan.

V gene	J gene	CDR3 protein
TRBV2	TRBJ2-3	ASMGEAGTDTDTQY
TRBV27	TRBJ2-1	ASSSTSGGPYNEQF
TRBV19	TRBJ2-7	ASRDAGDYEQY
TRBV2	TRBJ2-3	ASSVARGEEGFTDTQY
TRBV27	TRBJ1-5	ASSSIDRGGEPQH
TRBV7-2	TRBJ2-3	ASSLADSLFTDTQY
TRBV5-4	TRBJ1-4	ASSLGAPEKLF
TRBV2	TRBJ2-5	ASSKGTGQETQY
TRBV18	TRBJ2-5	ASSPRHWLVGQETQY
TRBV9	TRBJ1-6	ARRGYNSPLH
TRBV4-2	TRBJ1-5	ASSLWEGQPQH
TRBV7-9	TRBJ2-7	ASSPQTGGRPYEQY
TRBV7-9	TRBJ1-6	ASSPVAGPYNSPLH
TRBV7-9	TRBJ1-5	ASSFWQGGPNQPQH
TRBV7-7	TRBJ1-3	ASSPGQGFGNTIY
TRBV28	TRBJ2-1	ASSSPAGTSGRGEQF
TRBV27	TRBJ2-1	ASSPLAGGLNEQF
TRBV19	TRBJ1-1	ASSMRAPNTEAF
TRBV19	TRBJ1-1	ASSMAITNTEAF
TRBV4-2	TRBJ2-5	ASSLPSGQGVAETQY
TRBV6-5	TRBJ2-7	ASSWGTTYEQY
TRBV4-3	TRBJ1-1	ASSQVADRGQGTEAF
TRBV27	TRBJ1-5	ASSFLLPGQPQH
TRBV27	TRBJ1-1	ASSIEWSGTEAF
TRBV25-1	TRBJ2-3	ASSEVSFRAGTDTQY
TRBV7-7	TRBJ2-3	ASSFLAGDTDTQY
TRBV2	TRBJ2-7	ASSEGGQGSYEQY
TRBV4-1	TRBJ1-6	ASSQRGGEGGSPLH
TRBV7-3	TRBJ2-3	ASSLGGADTQY
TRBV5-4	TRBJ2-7	ASSSSSYEQY
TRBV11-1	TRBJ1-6	ASSPDRVLDSPLH
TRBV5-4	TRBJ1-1	ASSLRGGSTEAF
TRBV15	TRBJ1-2	ATSRATGYQGYT
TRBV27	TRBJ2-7	ASTHWISGLSYEQY
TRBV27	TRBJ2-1	ASSSGFEQF
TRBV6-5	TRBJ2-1	ASSSLTSGTDNEQF
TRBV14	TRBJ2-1	ASSQDINLVQF
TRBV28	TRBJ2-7	ASSASGSSYEQY
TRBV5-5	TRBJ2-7	ASSLAAGSSYEQY
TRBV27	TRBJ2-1	ASGRGEQF
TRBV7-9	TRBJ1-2	ASSLSYGYT
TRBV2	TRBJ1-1	ASNGASEAF
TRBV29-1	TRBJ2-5	SVVPGFEEETQY
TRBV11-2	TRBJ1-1	ASSLEQTANTEAF
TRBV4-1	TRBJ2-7	ASSLLAGGYEQY
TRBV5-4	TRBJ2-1	ASSFGTSGGANNEQF
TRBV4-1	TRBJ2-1	ASSQDTGDYNEQF
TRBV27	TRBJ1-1	ASSLKTGMNTEAF
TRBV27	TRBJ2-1	ASSTRDFYNEQF
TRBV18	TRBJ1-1	ASSPSPGQRNTEAF
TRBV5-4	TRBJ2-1	ASSFLAGARNEQF